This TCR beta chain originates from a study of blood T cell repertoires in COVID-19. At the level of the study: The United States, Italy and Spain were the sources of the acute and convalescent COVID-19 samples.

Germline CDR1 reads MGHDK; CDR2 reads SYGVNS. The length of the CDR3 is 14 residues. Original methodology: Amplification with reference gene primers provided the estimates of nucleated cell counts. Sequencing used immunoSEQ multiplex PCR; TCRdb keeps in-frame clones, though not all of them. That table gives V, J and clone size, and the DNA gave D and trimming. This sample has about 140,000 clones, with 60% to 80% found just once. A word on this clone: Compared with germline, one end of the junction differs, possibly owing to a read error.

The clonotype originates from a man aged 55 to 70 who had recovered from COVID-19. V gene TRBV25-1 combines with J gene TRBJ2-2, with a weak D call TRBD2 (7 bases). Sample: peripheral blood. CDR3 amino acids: CASQGRGNAGELFF. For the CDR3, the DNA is TGTGCCAGCCAGGGGCGGGGGAACGCCGGGGAGCTGTTTTTT. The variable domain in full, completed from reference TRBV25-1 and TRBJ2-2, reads EADIYQTPRYLVIGTGKKITLECSQTMGHDKMYWYQQDPGMELHLIHYSYGVNSTEKGDLSSESTVSRIRTEHFPLTLESARPSHTSQYLCASQGRGNAGELFFGEGSRLTVL.